A single sample is the source of the 11 T cell receptor beta chains below, sequenced in a study of shared clonotypes between healthy human individuals. Naive CD8 populations comprised CD45RO-negative cells positively selected for CCR7, excluding terminally differentiated effector memory CD45RA+ cells. The protocol was immunoSEQ multiplex PCR, while the TCRdb copy is restricted to in-frame clones and leaves out a portion. The sample comprises about 680,000 clones, around 90% of which are singletons, and 20% to 25% rests with the top ten. The sample taken for sequencing was naive CD8+ T cells sorted from blood. These receptors all stem from a man younger than 45 in good health.

Concerning this clone: The CDR3 does not close with the conserved phenylalanine or tryptophan, likely indicating a read error. No DNA is shown, since the ends of the CDR3 on it are uncertain; the CDR3 is the one TCRdb lists. The rearrangement joins TRBV9 to TRBJ1-5; TRBD1, the table's D call, was not compared with the DNA. The CDR3 sequence runs 12 residues, both termini included. Germline CDR1 is SGDLS and CDR2 is YYNGEE. The CDR3 here is CASRGTTGGYKV.

This clone was recorded once. The chain joins TRBV15 to TRBJ2-7, with TRBD1 matching 7 bases. CDR3 length: 14 residues. With V trimmed by 3 bases and J by 6 bases, 8 bases remained unmatched. The germline V gene has CDR1 LNHNV and CDR2 YYDKDF (reference sequence). CDR3 residues: CATSRYPRDSEQYF. In DNA form, the CDR3 reads TGTGCCACCAGCAGGTACCCCCGGGACAGCGAGCAGTACTTC.

Notes on this clone: The same CDR3 is also encoded by other DNA sequences in this sample. The chain carries TRBV27 and TRBJ2-1, with D tentatively TRBD2 (6 bases). CDR1 and CDR2 (germline): MNHEY, SMNVEV (reference sequence). With 8 bases removed from V and 0 bases from J, the gap between germline ends came to 11 bases. The CDR3 loop spans 14 amino acids. The chain's CDR3 is CASRTGSSYNEQFF. The CDR3 DNA reads as TGTGCCAGCCGGACCGGGAGCTCCTACAATGAGCAGTTCTTC.

This clone came up once. The chain is built from TRBV7-9 and TRBJ1-5, with TRBD1 as a possible D gene (5 bases). The V gene's germline CDR1 is SEHNR and CDR2 FQNEAQ (reference sequence). The CDR3 runs 13 residues. Trimming left V 1 base short and J 6 bases short, with 7 bases between. The CDR3, as DNA: TGTGCCAGCAGCTTAGGGGGCCTTCAGCCCCAGCATTTT. It translates to CASSLGGLQPQHF.

The chain carries TRBV7-3 and TRBJ2-7; D is uncertain. From germline, CDR1 is SGHTA and CDR2 FQGTGA. V was shortened by 2 bases and J by 2 bases, with 10 bases between the two germline ends. The CDR3 is 14 residues long. The CDR3 DNA reads as TGTGCCAGCAGCTTAGATGGCACCGCCTACGAGCAGTACTTC. This encodes CASSLDGTAYEQYF.

A note on this clone: A much larger clone differs from this one at a single base, so this may be a read error. The chain combines TRBV7-9 with TRBJ2-1, with no clear D. Trimming removed 5 bases at V and 4 bases at J, with 3 bases between. The length of the CDR3 is 11 residues. Germline CDR1 is SEHNR and CDR2 is FQNEAQ (reference sequence). The DNA of the CDR3 is TGTGCCAGCAGCACTTACAATGAGCAGTTCTTC. Translation gives CASSTYNEQFF.

The DNA of the CDR3 is TGTGCCAGCAGCTTAATCGCTGGGAACCTTCAAGAGACCCAGTACTTC. Amino acid sequence: CASSLIAGNLQETQYF. The chain combines TRBV13 with TRBJ2-5; unclear D gene. The CDR3 runs 16 residues. The germline CDR1 and CDR2 sequences are PRHDT and FYEKMQ (reference sequence). V was shortened by 2 bases and J by 2 bases, with 15 bases between the two germline ends.

The genes are TRBV7-6 and TRBJ1-5; D ambiguous. Germline-derived CDR1 and CDR2 are SGHVS and FNYEAQ. The CDR3 sequence is 15 residues long. Deletions cut 1 base from V and 4 bases from J, with 11 bases between. CDR3 coding DNA: TGTGCCAGCAGCTTAGAGCCGGGCGGAAATCAGCCCCAGCATTTT. Protein: CASSLEPGGNQPQHF.

This clone appeared once. This sequence joins TRBV7-8 and TRBJ2-7, with TRBD2 matching over 7 bases. CDR3 length: 17 residues. The V and J ends lost 3 bases and 0 bases, in that order; junction bases with no gene match: 11. Germline values: CDR1 SGHVS, CDR2 FQNEAQ. In nucleotides, the CDR3 is TGTGCCAGCAGCTTGAGGATGAAGGGAGGGAGCTCCTACGAGCAGTACTTC. Its protein is CASSLRMKGGSSYEQYF.

The chain joins TRBV19 to TRBJ2-7, with 9 bases matching TRBD1. The germline gives CDR1 LNHDA, CDR2 SQIVND (reference sequence). With 6 bases clipped from V and 4 bases from J, the junction kept 10 bases outside the gene matches. The CDR3 is made up of 15 amino acids. The DNA for the CDR3 is TGTGCCAGTAGCTTACAGGGGGCAAGTCCATACGAGCAGTACTTC. Protein sequence: CASSLQGASPYEQYF.

This chain joins TRBV7-9 and TRBJ1-5; 9 positions match TRBD1. This CDR3 is built from 15 residues. V trimming: 4 bases; J trimming: 5 bases; junction bases outside the gene matches: 6. Germline assignment: CDR1 SEHNR and CDR2 FQNEAQ (reference sequence). The DNA of the CDR3 is TGTGCCAGCAGCTCCGGGGACAGGGCAGATCAGCCCCAGCATTTT. Its translation: CASSSGDRADQPQHF.